Listed below are T cell receptor beta chains from one sample, sequenced in a study of blood T cells in healthy people across ages. TCRdb passed the 5' RACE reads through MiXCR, listing each CDR3 protein once. The sample contains more than 600,000 distinct CDR3 sequences, more than 20% of which appear only once. This sample was shared with a second study, whose subject was T cells of mothers and their children.

Sequencing used blood. The receptors were sampled from a boy aged 10-17 years in good health. Each CDR3 is given with its conserved first and last residue. A D gene is named only where the DNA matches it firmly. Part of the rows lack a size; the others show once, few, many or a class for expanded clones.

clone_size: .
d_call: .
j_call: TRBJ2-1
v_call: TRBV7-9
cdr3_nt: TGTGCCAGCAGCTTCCCCTGGGCAGGGGCCAAATACAATGAGCAGTTCTTC
cdr3_aa: CASSFPWAGAKYNEQFF

clone_size: few
d_call: TRBD1
j_call: TRBJ2-5
v_call: TRBV7-2
cdr3_nt: TGTGCCAGCAGCCTGAGGACAGGGTCGGGAGAGACCCAGTACTTC
cdr3_aa: CASSLRTGSGETQYF

clone_size: few
d_call: TRBD2
j_call: TRBJ2-1
v_call: TRBV20-1
cdr3_nt: TGCAGTGCTTTCCTAGCGGGGAGCTCCTACAATGAGCAGTTCTTC
cdr3_aa: CSAFLAGSSYNEQFF

clone_size: .
d_call: .
j_call: TRBJ2-7
v_call: TRBV12-3/TRBV12-4
cdr3_nt: TGTGCCAGCAGTTTCTCCAGTTACTCCTACGAGCAGTACTTC
cdr3_aa: CASSFSSYSYEQYF

clone_size: .
d_call: .
j_call: TRBJ2-6
v_call: TRBV7-9
cdr3_nt: TGTGCCAGCAGCTCCGTGGACACTGGGGCCAACGTCCTGACTTTC
cdr3_aa: CASSSVDTGANVLTF

clone_size: .
d_call: TRBD1
j_call: TRBJ1-5
v_call: TRBV6-2/TRBV6-3
cdr3_nt: TGTGCCAGCAGTGACCGGGACAGGCCATATCAGCCCCAGCATTTT
cdr3_aa: CASSDRDRPYQPQHF

clone_size: .
d_call: TRBD2
j_call: TRBJ2-3
v_call: TRBV20-1
cdr3_nt: TGCAGTGCTAGAGCCGTGGGACTAGCGATAGATACGCAGTATTTT
cdr3_aa: CSARAVGLAIDTQYF

clone_size: .
d_call: .
j_call: TRBJ2-2
v_call: TRBV6-2/TRBV6-3
cdr3_nt: TGTGCCAGCAGTTACAGTCACACCGGGGAGCTGTTTTTT
cdr3_aa: CASSYSHTGELFF

clone_size: .
d_call: .
j_call: TRBJ2-1
v_call: TRBV5-1
cdr3_nt: TGCGCCAGCAGCTTGAGTCCAGGGAGCTCCTACAATGAGCAGTTCTTC
cdr3_aa: CASSLSPGSSYNEQFF

clone_size: .
d_call: TRBD2
j_call: TRBJ2-3
v_call: TRBV7-3
cdr3_nt: TGTGCCAGCAGCTACAGTACTAGCGGGGGGTATGACGGCACAGATACGCAGTATTTT
cdr3_aa: CASSYSTSGGYDGTDTQYF

clone_size: few
d_call: .
j_call: TRBJ2-5
v_call: TRBV7-2
cdr3_nt: TGTGCCAGCAGCTTAGCGGGCGGATCATCGCAAGAGACCCAGTACTTC
cdr3_aa: CASSLAGGSSQETQYF

clone_size: .
d_call: .
j_call: TRBJ2-7
v_call: TRBV5-6
cdr3_nt: TGTGCCAGCAGCACATGGGGCTACCCGCCGCCCTACGAGCAGTACTTC
cdr3_aa: CASSTWGYPPPYEQYF

clone_size: few
d_call: TRBD2
j_call: TRBJ2-7
v_call: TRBV5-1
cdr3_nt: TGCGCCAGCAGCTTGGCTAGCGGGGGCTCCTACGAGCAGTACTTC
cdr3_aa: CASSLASGGSYEQYF

clone_size: few
d_call: .
j_call: TRBJ2-6
v_call: TRBV19
cdr3_nt: TGTGCCAGTAGTATACCATTGGGACGGATCTTCTCTGGGGCCAACGTCCTGACTTTC
cdr3_aa: CASSIPLGRIFSGANVLTF

clone_size: .
d_call: .
j_call: TRBJ2-5
v_call: TRBV20-1
cdr3_nt: TGCAGTGCTAGGTCAGCGGTACCAGAGACCCAGTACTTC
cdr3_aa: CSARSAVPETQYF

clone_size: few
d_call: .
j_call: TRBJ2-5
v_call: TRBV21-1
cdr3_nt: TGTGCCAGCAGCAAAGAGTGGGGGCTAGAGACCCAGTACTTC
cdr3_aa: CASSKEWGLETQYF

clone_size: .
d_call: .
j_call: TRBJ1-1
v_call: TRBV28
cdr3_nt: TGTGCCAGCAGTGTCCAATGGGGGACTGAAGCTTTCTTT
cdr3_aa: CASSVQWGTEAFF

clone_size: .
d_call: TRBD2
j_call: TRBJ2-2
v_call: TRBV6-5
cdr3_nt: TGTGCCAGCAGTTACTCACTAGCGGGAGGACCGGCCGGGGAGCTGTTTTTT
cdr3_aa: CASSYSLAGGPAGELFF

clone_size: .
d_call: .
j_call: TRBJ2-5
v_call: TRBV3-1
cdr3_nt: TGTGCCAGCAGCCCCTTCGGTGGGAATTGGGGTTGGACCCAGTACTTC
cdr3_aa: CASSPFGGNWGWTQYF

clone_size: .
d_call: TRBD2
j_call: TRBJ2-5
v_call: TRBV11-2
cdr3_nt: TGTGCCGGCAGCTATATCCGGGGGGGCTCGGAGACCCAGTACTTC
cdr3_aa: CAGSYIRGGSETQYF

clone_size: .
d_call: TRBD2
j_call: TRBJ2-1
v_call: TRBV25-1
cdr3_nt: TGTGCCACCACCCTAGCGGGGGGGCAGGAGCAGTTCTTC
cdr3_aa: CATTLAGGQEQFF

clone_size: .
d_call: TRBD2
j_call: TRBJ2-3
v_call: TRBV20-1
cdr3_nt: TGCAGTGCTAGCCTAGGACTAGCGGGGGGGCTGCGCGGCGCAGATACGCAGTATTTT
cdr3_aa: CSASLGLAGGLRGADTQYF

clone_size: few
d_call: .
j_call: TRBJ2-2
v_call: TRBV29-1
cdr3_nt: TGCAGCGTTGAATGGGAGTGGTCAGGTCCCGGGGAGCTGTTTTTT
cdr3_aa: CSVEWEWSGPGELFF

clone_size: .
d_call: .
j_call: TRBJ2-7
v_call: TRBV4-1
cdr3_nt: TGCGCCAGCAGCCTCGCGGCGGGGAGCTCCTACGAGCAGTACTTC
cdr3_aa: CASSLAAGSSYEQYF

clone_size: .
d_call: .
j_call: TRBJ1-2
v_call: TRBV7-9
cdr3_nt: TGTGCCAGCAGCTTAGCGCTCAGGAACGATGGCTACACCTTC
cdr3_aa: CASSLALRNDGYTF

clone_size: .
d_call: .
j_call: TRBJ1-1
v_call: TRBV13
cdr3_nt: TGTGCCAGCAGCTTAGGCTCGGGCCAGGGCGAGGCTTTCTTT
cdr3_aa: CASSLGSGQGEAFF

clone_size: .
d_call: TRBD2
j_call: TRBJ2-5
v_call: TRBV7-2
cdr3_nt: TGTGCCAGCAGCTTGGTCTCCAGCGGGGGAGGGGAGACCCAGTACTTC
cdr3_aa: CASSLVSSGGGETQYF

clone_size: .
d_call: TRBD2
j_call: TRBJ2-5
v_call: TRBV28
cdr3_nt: TGTGCCAGCAACCTCAGGTGGAGTAGCGGGAGAGGGCAGTACTTC
cdr3_aa: CASNLRWSSGRGQYF

clone_size: .
d_call: .
j_call: TRBJ2-5
v_call: TRBV10-3
cdr3_nt: TGTGCCATCAGCACAGGGATCCAAGAGACCCAGTACTTC
cdr3_aa: CAISTGIQETQYF

clone_size: few
d_call: TRBD1
j_call: TRBJ1-4
v_call: TRBV27
cdr3_nt: TGTGCCAGCAGACAGGACAGGGAAGGAGGTGAAAAACTGTTTTTT
cdr3_aa: CASRQDREGGEKLFF

clone_size: .
d_call: .
j_call: TRBJ2-7
v_call: TRBV20-1
cdr3_nt: TGCAGTGCCAGGGGACTAAAGAAGCAGTACTTC
cdr3_aa: CSARGLKKQYF

clone_size: once
d_call: .
j_call: TRBJ2-2
v_call: TRBV29-1
cdr3_nt: TGCAGCGTTGGGCGGAACACCGGGCAGCTGTTTTTT
cdr3_aa: CSVGRNTGQLFF

clone_size: .
d_call: TRBD1
j_call: TRBJ1-2
v_call: TRBV6-6
cdr3_nt: TGTGCCAGCAACGGACTCCAGGGGGGTCGTGGCTACACCTTC
cdr3_aa: CASNGLQGGRGYTF

clone_size: .
d_call: .
j_call: TRBJ2-5
v_call: TRBV11-2
cdr3_nt: TGTGCCAGCAGCTTAACCCTGGACACCCAAGAGACCCAGTACTTC
cdr3_aa: CASSLTLDTQETQYF

clone_size: .
d_call: TRBD2
j_call: TRBJ2-4
v_call: TRBV7-8
cdr3_nt: TGTGCCAGCAGCTTAGAAGAAATGGGCGGGAGATCGGGAAACATTCAGTACTTC
cdr3_aa: CASSLEEMGGRSGNIQYF

clone_size: few
d_call: .
j_call: TRBJ1-1
v_call: TRBV3-1
cdr3_nt: TGTGCCAGCAGCCAGGGCAGAGCGAACACTGAAGCTTTCTTT
cdr3_aa: CASSQGRANTEAFF

clone_size: .
d_call: .
j_call: TRBJ2-3
v_call: TRBV6-6
cdr3_nt: TGTGCCAGCAGTTACGCCCGTCAGGGTAGTCAAGATACGCAGTATTTT
cdr3_aa: CASSYARQGSQDTQYF

clone_size: .
d_call: .
j_call: TRBJ2-7
v_call: TRBV6-1
cdr3_nt: TGTGCCAGCGGCCAAAATAGTTACGAGCAGTACTTC
cdr3_aa: CASGQNSYEQYF

clone_size: .
d_call: .
j_call: TRBJ2-7
v_call: TRBV6-6
cdr3_nt: TGTGCCAGCAGTTCACAAGTTACAGGGTACTACGAGCAGTACTTC
cdr3_aa: CASSSQVTGYYEQYF

clone_size: .
d_call: TRBD1
j_call: TRBJ2-7
v_call: TRBV27
cdr3_nt: TGTGCCAGCAGTTTCGGGCAGGGGGTGGGCGAGCAGTACTTC
cdr3_aa: CASSFGQGVGEQYF

clone_size: few
d_call: TRBD2
j_call: TRBJ2-1
v_call: TRBV11-2
cdr3_nt: TGTGCCAGCAGACCCAAACTAGCGATCCCGAGATTGAGCTCCTACAATGAGCAGTTCTTC
cdr3_aa: CASRPKLAIPRLSSYNEQFF

clone_size: .
d_call: .
j_call: TRBJ2-2
v_call: TRBV7-2
cdr3_nt: TGTGCCAGCAGCTTAGCGGTTTCTGGGGAGCTGTTTTTT
cdr3_aa: CASSLAVSGELFF

clone_size: .
d_call: .
j_call: TRBJ2-2
v_call: TRBV27
cdr3_nt: TGTGCCAGCAGTCCCCTAGACAGCGCCCCCGGGGAGCTGTTTTTT
cdr3_aa: CASSPLDSAPGELFF

clone_size: few
d_call: .
j_call: TRBJ2-2
v_call: TRBV7-3
cdr3_nt: TGTGCCAGCAGCTTCCAAGGAGGCTCCGGGGAGCTGTTTTTT
cdr3_aa: CASSFQGGSGELFF

clone_size: few
d_call: .
j_call: TRBJ2-3
v_call: TRBV27
cdr3_nt: TGTGCCAGCAGTTTATTGCTACAGGGCCACCCAGATACGCAGTATTTT
cdr3_aa: CASSLLLQGHPDTQYF

clone_size: few
d_call: .
j_call: TRBJ2-7
v_call: TRBV24-1
cdr3_nt: TGTGCCTCCATGGACAGTTCCTCCTACGAGCAGTACTTC
cdr3_aa: CASMDSSSYEQYF

clone_size: few
d_call: .
j_call: TRBJ2-4
v_call: TRBV27
cdr3_nt: TGTGCCAGCAGTCGTGACGGAGATCCTCTAGCCAAAAACATTCAGTACTTC
cdr3_aa: CASSRDGDPLAKNIQYF

clone_size: .
d_call: .
j_call: TRBJ2-3
v_call: TRBV11-2
cdr3_nt: TGTGCCAGCAGCTTACCCCGACGGGCCACAGATACGCAGTATTTT
cdr3_aa: CASSLPRRATDTQYF

clone_size: .
d_call: TRBD2
j_call: TRBJ2-5
v_call: TRBV28
cdr3_nt: TGTGCCAGCAGCATAACCCCCGGGGGGGACCAAGAGACCCAGTACTTC
cdr3_aa: CASSITPGGDQETQYF

clone_size: .
d_call: .
j_call: TRBJ2-1
v_call: TRBV6-2/TRBV6-3
cdr3_nt: TGTGCCAGCAGTTCCGGGACTTTCAATGAGCAGTTCTTC
cdr3_aa: CASSSGTFNEQFF

clone_size: .
d_call: .
j_call: TRBJ2-7
v_call: TRBV6-1
cdr3_nt: TGTGCCAGCAGTGAAGTCAACGAGCAGTACTTC
cdr3_aa: CASSEVNEQYF